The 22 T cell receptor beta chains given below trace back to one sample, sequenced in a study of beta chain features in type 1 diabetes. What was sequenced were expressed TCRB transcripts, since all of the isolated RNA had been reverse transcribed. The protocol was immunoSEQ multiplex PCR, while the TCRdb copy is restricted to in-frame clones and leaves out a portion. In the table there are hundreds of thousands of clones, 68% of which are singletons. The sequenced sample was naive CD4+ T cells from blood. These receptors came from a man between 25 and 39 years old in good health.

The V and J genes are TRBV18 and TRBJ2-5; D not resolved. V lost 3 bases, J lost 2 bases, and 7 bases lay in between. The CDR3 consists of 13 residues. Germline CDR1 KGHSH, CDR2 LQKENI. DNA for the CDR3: TGTGCCAGCTCACCTGCCAGACAAGAGACCCAGTACTTC. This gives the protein CASSPARQETQYF.

In nucleotides, the CDR3 is TGTGCCAGCAGCCAGACAGGGGGACGGGAGACCCAGTACTTC. Protein product: CASSQTGGRETQYF. V and J are TRBV6-6 and TRBJ2-5, with TRBD1 identical over 9 bases. The CDR3 totals 14 residues. Germline CDR1 is MNHNY and CDR2 is SVGAGI (reference sequence). The V segment lost 6 bases and the J segment 5 bases; nucleotides outside the gene matches: 7.

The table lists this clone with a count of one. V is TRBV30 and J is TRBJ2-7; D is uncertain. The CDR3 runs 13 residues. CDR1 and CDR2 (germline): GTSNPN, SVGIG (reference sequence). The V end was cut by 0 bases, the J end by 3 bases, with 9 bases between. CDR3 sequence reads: CAWSVVRLYEQYF. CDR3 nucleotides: TGTGCCTGGAGTGTGGTTCGGCTCTACGAGCAGTACTTC.

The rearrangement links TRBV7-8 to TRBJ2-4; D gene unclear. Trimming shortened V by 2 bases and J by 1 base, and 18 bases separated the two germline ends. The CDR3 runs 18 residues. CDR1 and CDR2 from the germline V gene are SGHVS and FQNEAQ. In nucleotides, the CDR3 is TGTGCCAGCAGCTTATCGATGTCCCTCCTTGGGGCCAAAAACATTCAGTACTTC. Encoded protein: CASSLSMSLLGAKNIQYF.

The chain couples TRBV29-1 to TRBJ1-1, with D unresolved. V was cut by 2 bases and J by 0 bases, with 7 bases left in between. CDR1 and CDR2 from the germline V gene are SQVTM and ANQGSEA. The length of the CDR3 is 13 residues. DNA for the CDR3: TGCAGCGTTGAACCCAGATTGAACACTGAAGCTTTCTTT. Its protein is CSVEPRLNTEAFF.

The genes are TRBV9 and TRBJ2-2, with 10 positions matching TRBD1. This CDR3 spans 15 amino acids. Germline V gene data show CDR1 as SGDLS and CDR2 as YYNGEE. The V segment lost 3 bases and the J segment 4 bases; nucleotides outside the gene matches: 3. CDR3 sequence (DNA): TGTGCCAGCAGCGAAAGGACAGGGGGCACCGGGGAGCTGTTTTTT. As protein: CASSERTGGTGELFF.

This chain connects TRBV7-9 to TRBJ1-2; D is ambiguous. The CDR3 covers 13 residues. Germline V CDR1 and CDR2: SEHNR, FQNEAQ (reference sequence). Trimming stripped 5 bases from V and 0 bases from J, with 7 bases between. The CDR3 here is CASSIGTNYGYTF. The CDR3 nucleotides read TGTGCCAGCAGCATCGGGACTAACTATGGCTACACCTTC.

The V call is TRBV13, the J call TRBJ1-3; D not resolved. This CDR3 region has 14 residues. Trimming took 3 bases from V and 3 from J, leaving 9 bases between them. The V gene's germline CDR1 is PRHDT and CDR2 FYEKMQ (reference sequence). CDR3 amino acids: CASSFSRGGNTIYF. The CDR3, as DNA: TGTGCCAGCAGCTTTTCGCGAGGTGGAAACACCATATATTTT.

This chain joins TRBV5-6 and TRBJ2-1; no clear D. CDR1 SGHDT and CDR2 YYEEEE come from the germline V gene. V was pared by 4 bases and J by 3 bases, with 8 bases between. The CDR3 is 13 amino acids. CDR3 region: CASSHPNYNEQFF. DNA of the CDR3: TGTGCCAGCAGCCACCCGAACTACAATGAGCAGTTCTTC.

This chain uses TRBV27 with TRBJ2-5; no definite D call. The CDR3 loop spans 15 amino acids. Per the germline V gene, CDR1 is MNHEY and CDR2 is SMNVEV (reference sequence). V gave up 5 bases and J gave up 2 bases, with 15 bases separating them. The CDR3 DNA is TGTGCCAGCAGTCCTACAAAGGGTACTCAAGAGACCCAGTACTTC. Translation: CASSPTKGTQETQYF.

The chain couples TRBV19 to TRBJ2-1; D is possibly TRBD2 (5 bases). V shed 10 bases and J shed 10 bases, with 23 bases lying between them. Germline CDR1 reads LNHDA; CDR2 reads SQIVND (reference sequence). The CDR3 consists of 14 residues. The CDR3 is CATLGVPGLGEQFF. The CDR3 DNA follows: TGTGCCACTCTCGGGGTGCCGGGTCTGGGAGAGCAGTTCTTC.

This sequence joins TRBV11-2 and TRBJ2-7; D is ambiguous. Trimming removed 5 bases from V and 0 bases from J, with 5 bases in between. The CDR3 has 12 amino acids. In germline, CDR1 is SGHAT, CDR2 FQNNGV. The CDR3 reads CASSPTSYEQYF. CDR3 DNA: TGTGCCAGCAGCCCGACCTCCTACGAGCAGTACTTC. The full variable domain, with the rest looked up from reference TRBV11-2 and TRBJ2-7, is EAGVAQSPRYKIIEKRQSVAFWCNPISGHATLYWYQQILGQGPKLLIQFQNNGVVDDSQLPKDRFSAERLKGVDSTLKIQPAKLEDSAVYLCASSPTSYEQYFGPGTRLTVT.

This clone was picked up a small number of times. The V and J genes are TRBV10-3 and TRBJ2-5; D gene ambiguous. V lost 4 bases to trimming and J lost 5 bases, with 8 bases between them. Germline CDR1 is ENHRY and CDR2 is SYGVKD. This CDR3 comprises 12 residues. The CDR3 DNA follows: TGTGCCATCAGTGGGTCTTGGGAGACCCAGTACTTC. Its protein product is CAISGSWETQYF.

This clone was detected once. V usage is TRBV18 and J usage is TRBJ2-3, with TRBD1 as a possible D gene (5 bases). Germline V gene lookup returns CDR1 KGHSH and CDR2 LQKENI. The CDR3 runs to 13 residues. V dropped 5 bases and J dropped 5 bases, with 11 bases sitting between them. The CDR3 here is CASSRTGLDTQYF. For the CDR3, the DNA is TGTGCCAGCTCAAGAACAGGATTAGATACGCAGTATTTT.

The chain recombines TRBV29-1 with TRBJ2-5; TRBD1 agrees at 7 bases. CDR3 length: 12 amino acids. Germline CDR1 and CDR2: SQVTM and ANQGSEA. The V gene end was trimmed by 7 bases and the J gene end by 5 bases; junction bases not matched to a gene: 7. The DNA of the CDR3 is TGCAGCGCCGGACAGGTCGCGGAGACCCAGTACTTC. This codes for CSAGQVAETQYF.

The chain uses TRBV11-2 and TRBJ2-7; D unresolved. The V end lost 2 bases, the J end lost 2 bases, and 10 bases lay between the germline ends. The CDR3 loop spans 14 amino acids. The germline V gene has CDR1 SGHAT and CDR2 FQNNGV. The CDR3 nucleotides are TGTGCCAGCAGCTTAAAGGCCGTTACCTACGAGCAGTACTTC. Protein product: CASSLKAVTYEQYF.

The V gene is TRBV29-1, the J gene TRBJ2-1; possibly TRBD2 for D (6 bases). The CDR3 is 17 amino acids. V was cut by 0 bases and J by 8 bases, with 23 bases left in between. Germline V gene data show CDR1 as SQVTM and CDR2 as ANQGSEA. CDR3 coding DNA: TGCAGCGTTGAAGATCGCCCTAGGGGACTCACTAGCCATGAGCAGTTCTTC. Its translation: CSVEDRPRGLTSHEQFF.

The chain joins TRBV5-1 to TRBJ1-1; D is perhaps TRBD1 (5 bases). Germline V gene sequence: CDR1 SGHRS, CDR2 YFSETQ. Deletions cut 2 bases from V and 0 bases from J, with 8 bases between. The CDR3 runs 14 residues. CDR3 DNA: TGCGCCAGCAGCTTACTGACAGTGAACACTGAAGCTTTCTTT. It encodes CASSLLTVNTEAFF. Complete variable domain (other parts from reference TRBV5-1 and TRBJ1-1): KAGVTQTPRYLIKTRGQQVTLSCSPISGHRSVSWYQQTPGQGLQFLFEYFSETQRNKGNFPGRFSGRQFSNSRSEMNVSTLELGDSALYLCASSLLTVNTEAFFGQGTRLTVV.

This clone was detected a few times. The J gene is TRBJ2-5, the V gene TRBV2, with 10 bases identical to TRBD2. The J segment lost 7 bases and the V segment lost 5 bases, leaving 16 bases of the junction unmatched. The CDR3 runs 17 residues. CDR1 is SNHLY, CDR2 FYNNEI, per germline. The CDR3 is CASSRSGRASEPGTQYF. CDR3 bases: TGTGCCAGCAGTAGAAGCGGGAGGGCCTCCGAACCCGGGACCCAGTACTTC.

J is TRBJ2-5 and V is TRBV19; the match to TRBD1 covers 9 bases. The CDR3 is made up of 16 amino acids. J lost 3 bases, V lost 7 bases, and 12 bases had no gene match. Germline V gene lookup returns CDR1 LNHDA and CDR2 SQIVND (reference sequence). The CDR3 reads CASTPAGTGKEETQYF. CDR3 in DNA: TGTGCCAGTACCCCTGCTGGGACAGGGAAAGAAGAGACCCAGTACTTC.

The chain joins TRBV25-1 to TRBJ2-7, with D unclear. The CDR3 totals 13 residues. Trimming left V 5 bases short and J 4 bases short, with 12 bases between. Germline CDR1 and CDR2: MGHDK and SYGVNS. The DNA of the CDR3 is TGTGCCAGCAGTCCCGGAGTGGAGTACGAGCAGTACTTC. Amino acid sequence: CASSPGVEYEQYF.

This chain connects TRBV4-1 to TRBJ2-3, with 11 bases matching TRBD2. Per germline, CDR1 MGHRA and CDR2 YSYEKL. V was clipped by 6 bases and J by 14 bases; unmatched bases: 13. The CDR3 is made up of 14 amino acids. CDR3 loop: CASRSPGTSGLMYF. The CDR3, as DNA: TGCGCCAGCAGATCTCCAGGGACTAGCGGCTTGATGTATTTT.